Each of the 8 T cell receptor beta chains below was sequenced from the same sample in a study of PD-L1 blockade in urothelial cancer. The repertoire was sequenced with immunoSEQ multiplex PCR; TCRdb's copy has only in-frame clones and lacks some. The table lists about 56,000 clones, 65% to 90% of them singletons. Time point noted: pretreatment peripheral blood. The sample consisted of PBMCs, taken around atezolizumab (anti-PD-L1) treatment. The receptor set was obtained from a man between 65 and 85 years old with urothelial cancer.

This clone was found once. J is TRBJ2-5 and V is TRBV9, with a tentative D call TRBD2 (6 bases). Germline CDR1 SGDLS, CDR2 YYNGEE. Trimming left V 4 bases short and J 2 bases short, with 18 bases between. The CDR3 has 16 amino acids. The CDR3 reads CASSSRAGWSQETQYF. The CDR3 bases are TGTGCCAGCAGCTCCCGAGCGGGCTGGTCGCAAGAGACCCAGTACTTC.

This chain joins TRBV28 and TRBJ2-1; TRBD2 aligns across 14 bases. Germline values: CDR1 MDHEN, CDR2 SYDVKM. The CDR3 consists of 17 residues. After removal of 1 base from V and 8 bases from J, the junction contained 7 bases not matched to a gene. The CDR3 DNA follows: TGTGCCAGCAGTTTATCCGCCGGACTAGCGGGAGGATATGAGCAGTTCTTC. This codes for CASSLSAGLAGGYEQFF.

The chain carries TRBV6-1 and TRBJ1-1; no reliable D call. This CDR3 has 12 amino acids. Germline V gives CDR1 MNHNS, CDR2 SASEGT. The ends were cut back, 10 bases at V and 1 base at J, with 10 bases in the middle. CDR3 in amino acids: CATRHSNTEAFF. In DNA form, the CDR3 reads TGTGCCACTAGGCACTCGAACACTGAAGCTTTCTTT.

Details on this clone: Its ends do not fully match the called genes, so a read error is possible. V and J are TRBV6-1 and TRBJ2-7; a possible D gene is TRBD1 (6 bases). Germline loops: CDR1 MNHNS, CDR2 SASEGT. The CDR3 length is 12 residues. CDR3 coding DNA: TGTGCCAGCAGTGAACGTGGGACACCCTCTGGCTTC. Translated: CASSERGTPSGF.

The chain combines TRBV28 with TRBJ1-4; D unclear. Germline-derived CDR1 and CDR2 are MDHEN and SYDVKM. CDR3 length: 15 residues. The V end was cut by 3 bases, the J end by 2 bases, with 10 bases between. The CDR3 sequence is CASSFYLVTNEKLFF. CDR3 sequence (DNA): TGTGCCAGCAGTTTTTATCTCGTTACTAATGAAAAACTGTTTTTT.

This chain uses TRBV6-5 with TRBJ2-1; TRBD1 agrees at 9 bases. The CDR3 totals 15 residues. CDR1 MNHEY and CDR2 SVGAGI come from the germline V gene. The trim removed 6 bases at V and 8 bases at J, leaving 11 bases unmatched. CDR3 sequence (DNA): TGTGCCAGCAGGTCTGTGGGACAGGGAAATTATGAGCAGTTCTTC. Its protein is CASRSVGQGNYEQFF.

CDR3 sequence reads: CASSHPEWSGSAYNEQFF. In nucleotides, the CDR3 is TGTGCCAGCAGCCATCCCGAGTGGAGCGGGAGCGCCTACAATGAGCAGTTCTTC. The V call is TRBV4-2, the J call TRBJ2-1; 8 bases fit TRBD2. V dropped 3 bases and J dropped 2; count of bases not matched to a gene: 12. CDR1 is LGHNA and CDR2 is YNFKEQ in the germline V gene. CDR3 length equals 18 residues.

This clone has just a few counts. The CDR3 DNA sequence: TGTGCCAGCAGCTTACCTAGCGGAGAGGGGCCAGATACGCAGTATTTT. Translating gives CASSLPSGEGPDTQYF. V usage is TRBV5-6 and J usage is TRBJ2-3, with TRBD2 matching 7 bases. Germline trimming cut 2 bases from V and 4 bases from J; bases unmatched to any gene: 10. The CDR3 runs 16 residues. Germline CDR1 SGHDT, CDR2 YYEEEE.